These 26 T cell receptor beta chains originate from one sample sequenced in a study of cytomegalovirus exposure and HLA in healthy donors. In the PCR, 60 Vbeta and 13 Jbeta primers were used. TCRdb keeps only in-frame clones here, not all; method: immunoSEQ multiplex PCR. The sample yields 150,000 to 200,000 clones, around 85% seen once. The sequencing sample was made of PBMCs. These receptors all stem from a young man in good health and CMV-seropositive.

The chain uses TRBV25-1 and TRBJ2-5, with TRBD2 identical over 7 bases. V dropped 4 bases and J dropped 0; count of bases not matched to a gene: 8. This CDR3 comprises 16 residues. Germline V gene data show CDR1 as MGHDK and CDR2 as SYGVNS. For the CDR3, the DNA is TGTGCCAGCAGTGTGATGAGCGGGGTGTACCAAGAGACCCAGTACTTC. This encodes CASSVMSGVYQETQYF.

CDR3 in amino acids: CAWSEGGGYTF. The CDR3 coding sequence is TGTGCCTGGAGTGAAGGGGGAGGCTACACCTTC. V usage is TRBV30 and J usage is TRBJ1-2; D is possibly TRBD1 (6 bases). Deletions cut 1 base from V and 8 bases from J, with 8 bases between. Germline V CDR1 and CDR2: GTSNPN, SVGIG (reference sequence). This CDR3 is built from 11 residues.

The chain carries TRBV30 and TRBJ1-3; 9 nucleotides match TRBD1. V dropped 0 bases and J dropped 2; count of bases not matched to a gene: 8. Germline V CDR1 and CDR2: GTSNPN, SVGIG (reference sequence). The CDR3 is made up of 17 amino acids. CDR3 protein: CAWSVRLGTGTGNTIYF. The CDR3 DNA sequence: TGTGCCTGGAGTGTACGATTGGGGACAGGGACTGGAAACACCATATATTTT.

The rearrangement links TRBV13 to TRBJ1-2; D uncertain. The germline V gene encodes CDR1 PRHDT and CDR2 FYEKMQ (reference sequence). The CDR3 contains 15 residues. The V end was cut by 0 bases, the J end by 3 bases, with 11 bases between. CDR3 bases: TGTGCCAGCAGCTTAGGGACAACAACTGACTATGGCTACACCTTC. Protein: CASSLGTTTDYGYTF.

The chain combines TRBV7-3 with TRBJ2-2; TRBD2 aligns across 7 bases. This CDR3 is built from 13 residues. Germline V CDR1 and CDR2: SGHTA, FQGTGA. V lost 4 bases to trimming and J lost 8 bases; unmatched junction nucleotides: 4. The CDR3 nucleotides are TGTGCCAGCAGCTCTAATAGCGGGGGGGAGCTGTTTTTT. It encodes CASSSNSGGELFF.

This clone appeared a single time. The J gene is TRBJ2-3, the V gene TRBV4-2, with D maybe TRBD2 (7 bases). Germline V gives CDR1 LGHNA, CDR2 YNFKEQ. This CDR3 comprises 14 residues. Trimming cost V 3 bases and J 6 bases, with 13 bases left between them. CDR3 region: CASSQTGGPDTQYF. The CDR3 bases are TGTGCCAGCAGCCAGACCGGGGGGCCCGATACGCAGTATTTT.

The chain employs TRBV21-1 and TRBJ2-1; the table's D call of TRBD1 was not tested on the DNA. TRBV21-1 is annotated as a pseudogene. The CDR3 extends over 13 amino acids. CDR3 amino acids: CASSKGARDEQFF. For the CDR3, the DNA is TGTGCCAGCAGCAAAGGTGCCAGGGATGAGCAGTTCTTC.

This clone was seen a single time. This rearrangement joins TRBV7-9 to TRBJ1-2, with 9 positions matching TRBD1. Germline loops: CDR1 SEHNR, CDR2 FQNEAQ (reference sequence). The V and J ends lost 4 bases and 6 bases, in that order; junction bases with no gene match: 3. CDR3 length: 13 amino acids. The CDR3 reads CASSWGQGDGYTF. Written as DNA, the CDR3 is TGTGCCAGCAGCTGGGGACAGGGTGATGGCTACACCTTC.

This sequence joins TRBV27 and TRBJ1-2, with 8 bases aligning to TRBD1. V lost 5 bases to trimming and J lost 7 bases; unmatched junction nucleotides: 12. Germline V gene lookup returns CDR1 MNHEY and CDR2 SMNVEV (reference sequence). There are 15 residues in the CDR3. CDR3 in amino acids: CASSQNGQGASGYTF. CDR3 DNA: TGTGCCAGCAGTCAAAACGGGCAGGGGGCTTCTGGCTACACCTTC.

The chain has TRBV10-3 and TRBJ2-7; 7 bases align to TRBD1. Germline V lookup: CDR1 ENHRY, CDR2 SYGVKD. Trimming removed 3 bases from V and 4 bases from J; junction bases left unmatched: 6. The CDR3 sequence is 14 residues long. The CDR3, as DNA: TGTGCCATCAGTGAATACGACAGGGCGTACGAGCAGTACTTC. Protein product: CAISEYDRAYEQYF.

This chain joins TRBV18 and TRBJ2-3; maybe TRBD1 (6 bases). Germline CDR1 is KGHSH and CDR2 is LQKENI. The CDR3 loop spans 14 amino acids. V dropped 3 bases and J dropped 2 bases, with 9 bases sitting between them. The CDR3 DNA is TGTGCCAGCTCACCGCGACAGGCCACAGATACGCAGTATTTT. Translating it yields CASSPRQATDTQYF.

The chain has TRBV9 and TRBJ2-1; 10 bases are a match to TRBD1. CDR1 SGDLS and CDR2 YYNGEE come from the germline V gene. This CDR3 is 17 amino acids long. V lost 3 bases to trimming and J lost 0 bases; unmatched junction nucleotides: 6. The CDR3 DNA is TGTGCCAGCAGCGCAACGGGACAGGGGCTCTCCTACAATGAGCAGTTCTTC. Encoded protein: CASSATGQGLSYNEQFF.

The chain links TRBV2 to TRBJ2-7, with a weak D call TRBD2 (7 bases). CDR1 is SNHLY, CDR2 FYNNEI, per germline. This CDR3 is 15 amino acids long. V was shortened by 6 bases and J by 3 bases, with 18 bases between the two germline ends. This chain's CDR3 is CASRGGRGHFYEQYF. DNA of the CDR3: TGTGCCAGCAGGGGGGGGCGGGGGCATTTCTACGAGCAGTACTTC. Supplemented by reference TRBV2 and TRBJ2-7, the full variable domain reads EPEVTQTPSHQVTQMGQEVILRCVPISNHLYFYWYRQILGQKVEFLVSFYNNEISEKSEIFDDQFSVERPDGSNFTLKIRSTKLEDSAMYFCASRGGRGHFYEQYFGPGTRLTVT.

The chain joins TRBV2 to TRBJ2-4; 8 nucleotides match TRBD1. The CDR3 is 15 amino acids. The ends lost 3 bases at V and 6 bases at J; junction bases unmatched: 7. The germline V gene has CDR1 SNHLY and CDR2 FYNNEI. CDR3: CASSDTRTGINIQYF. CDR3 nucleotides: TGTGCCAGCAGTGATACAAGGACAGGGATAAACATTCAGTACTTC.

The chain uses TRBV25-1 and TRBJ2-5, with TRBD2 as a possible D gene (7 bases). The DNA end lines up better with TRBJ2-7; the J call may be wrong. The CDR3 runs 15 residues. Germline CDR1 MGHDK, CDR2 SYGVNS. DNA for the CDR3: TGTGCCAGCAGTCCCCATGGGGGGGGACATAACGAGCAGTACTTC. This gives the protein CASSPHGGGHNEQYF.

The chain joins TRBV5-4 to TRBJ1-4; TRBD1 matches at 10 bases. The junction had 9 bases not matched to a gene; V was cut back by 6 bases and J by 7 bases. Germline lookup yields CDR1 SGHNT and CDR2 YYREEE (reference sequence). This CDR3 contains 15 residues. CDR3 bases: TGTGCCAGCACCCTGACAGGGGGCGGAGGTGAAAAACTGTTTTTT. The encoded protein is CASTLTGGGGEKLFF.

As concerns this clone: No conserved phenylalanine or tryptophan ends this CDR3, so it is likely a read error. No DNA is shown, since the ends of the CDR3 on it are uncertain; the CDR3 is the one TCRdb lists. The rearrangement joins TRBV28 to TRBJ1-2; the tabulated D call, TRBD1, remains unverified against the DNA. Germline-derived CDR1 and CDR2 are MDHEN and SYDVKM. The CDR3 is 12 residues long, ends included. The CDR3 is CASSSPGTAVSV.

The rearrangement links TRBV10-3 to TRBJ1-1, with 8 nucleotides matching TRBD1. V lost 3 bases to trimming and J lost 4 bases; unmatched junction nucleotides: 7. Germline V gives CDR1 ENHRY, CDR2 SYGVKD. The CDR3 length is 15 residues. The CDR3 nucleotides are TGTGCCATCAGTGATAGCAGGGGGCGAGTCACTGAAGCTTTCTTT. Protein sequence: CAISDSRGRVTEAFF.

To note about this clone: Distinct nucleotide sequences in the sample also encode this CDR3. The chain uses TRBV5-1 and TRBJ2-1; 7 positions match TRBD1. Looked up from germline, CDR1 is SGHRS and CDR2 is YFSETQ. Germline trimming cut 0 bases from V and 8 bases from J; bases unmatched to any gene: 5. CDR3 length: 14 residues. CDR3 DNA sequence: TGCGCCAGCAGCTTGGGACAGGGCTTCGATGAGCAGTTCTTC. Its protein is CASSLGQGFDEQFF. Looking up the rest from reference TRBV5-1 and TRBJ2-1 gives the full variable domain: KAGVTQTPRYLIKTRGQQVTLSCSPISGHRSVSWYQQTPGQGLQFLFEYFSETQRNKGNFPGRFSGRQFSNSRSEMNVSTLELGDSALYLCASSLGQGFDEQFFGPGTRLTVL.

The V and J genes are TRBV23-1 and TRBJ1-2; 10 bases are shared with TRBD1. TRBV23-1 is filed as an ORF, its function uncertain. This CDR3 has 15 residues. V lost 1 base and J lost 4; bases outside the gene matches: 3. The CDR3 DNA reads TGCGCCAGCAGTCAATTGAGACAGGGGGCCTATGGCTACACCTTC. This sequence encodes CASSQLRQGAYGYTF.

V and J are TRBV20-1 and TRBJ2-5; D is uncertain. Trimming removed 3 bases at V and 2 bases at J, with 4 bases between. The CDR3 loop spans 11 amino acids. The germline V gene has CDR1 DFQATT and CDR2 SNEGSKA (reference sequence). CDR3 coding DNA: TGCAGTGCTAGCCTTCAAGAGACCCAGTACTTC. Protein product: CSASLQETQYF.

This clone was counted a few times. This rearrangement joins TRBV4-1 to TRBJ1-3; 7 bases align to TRBD1. Unmatched junction bases numbered 6, after V lost 4 bases and J lost 0 bases. The CDR3 spans 16 residues. Germline assignment: CDR1 MGHRA and CDR2 YSYEKL. The CDR3 sequence is CASSPVGQSSGNTIYF. DNA of the CDR3: TGCGCCAGCAGCCCGGTGGGACAGAGCTCTGGAAACACCATATATTTT.

The chain has TRBV5-1 and TRBJ1-2, with TRBD1 identical over 8 bases. From germline, CDR1 is SGHRS and CDR2 YFSETQ. V was clipped by 0 bases and J by 8 bases; unmatched bases: 6. The CDR3 sequence is 14 residues long. The CDR3 coding sequence is TGCGCCAGCAGCTTGGGGGACAGGTCTCGCGGCTACACCTTC. This gives the protein CASSLGDRSRGYTF.

The chain links TRBV4-1 to TRBJ1-3, with D uncertain. The CDR3 totals 14 residues. V gave up 0 bases and J gave up 4 bases, with 7 bases separating them. CDR1 is MGHRA, CDR2 YSYEKL, per germline. CDR3 amino acids: CASSQDNPGNTIYF. CDR3 DNA: TGCGCCAGCAGCCAAGATAATCCCGGAAACACCATATATTTT.

The V gene is TRBV27, the J gene TRBJ1-2; D not certain. Germline V gene lookup returns CDR1 MNHEY and CDR2 SMNVEV (reference sequence). The CDR3 loop spans 16 amino acids. V was shortened by 5 bases and J by 7 bases, with 23 bases between the two germline ends. The CDR3 spells CASSPIEEGSYSGYTF. The CDR3 nucleotides read TGTGCCAGCAGTCCCATTGAGGAGGGAAGCTACTCTGGCTACACCTTC.

The chain has TRBV15 and TRBJ2-5, with D perhaps TRBD2 (5 bases). The J call may be mistaken, given a closer DNA end match to TRBJ2-7. In germline, CDR1 is LNHNV, CDR2 YYDKDF (reference sequence). CDR3 size: 11 residues. Here the CDR3 reads CATSGGYEQYF. The CDR3 DNA reads as TGTGCCACCAGCGGAGGCTACGAGCAGTACTTC.